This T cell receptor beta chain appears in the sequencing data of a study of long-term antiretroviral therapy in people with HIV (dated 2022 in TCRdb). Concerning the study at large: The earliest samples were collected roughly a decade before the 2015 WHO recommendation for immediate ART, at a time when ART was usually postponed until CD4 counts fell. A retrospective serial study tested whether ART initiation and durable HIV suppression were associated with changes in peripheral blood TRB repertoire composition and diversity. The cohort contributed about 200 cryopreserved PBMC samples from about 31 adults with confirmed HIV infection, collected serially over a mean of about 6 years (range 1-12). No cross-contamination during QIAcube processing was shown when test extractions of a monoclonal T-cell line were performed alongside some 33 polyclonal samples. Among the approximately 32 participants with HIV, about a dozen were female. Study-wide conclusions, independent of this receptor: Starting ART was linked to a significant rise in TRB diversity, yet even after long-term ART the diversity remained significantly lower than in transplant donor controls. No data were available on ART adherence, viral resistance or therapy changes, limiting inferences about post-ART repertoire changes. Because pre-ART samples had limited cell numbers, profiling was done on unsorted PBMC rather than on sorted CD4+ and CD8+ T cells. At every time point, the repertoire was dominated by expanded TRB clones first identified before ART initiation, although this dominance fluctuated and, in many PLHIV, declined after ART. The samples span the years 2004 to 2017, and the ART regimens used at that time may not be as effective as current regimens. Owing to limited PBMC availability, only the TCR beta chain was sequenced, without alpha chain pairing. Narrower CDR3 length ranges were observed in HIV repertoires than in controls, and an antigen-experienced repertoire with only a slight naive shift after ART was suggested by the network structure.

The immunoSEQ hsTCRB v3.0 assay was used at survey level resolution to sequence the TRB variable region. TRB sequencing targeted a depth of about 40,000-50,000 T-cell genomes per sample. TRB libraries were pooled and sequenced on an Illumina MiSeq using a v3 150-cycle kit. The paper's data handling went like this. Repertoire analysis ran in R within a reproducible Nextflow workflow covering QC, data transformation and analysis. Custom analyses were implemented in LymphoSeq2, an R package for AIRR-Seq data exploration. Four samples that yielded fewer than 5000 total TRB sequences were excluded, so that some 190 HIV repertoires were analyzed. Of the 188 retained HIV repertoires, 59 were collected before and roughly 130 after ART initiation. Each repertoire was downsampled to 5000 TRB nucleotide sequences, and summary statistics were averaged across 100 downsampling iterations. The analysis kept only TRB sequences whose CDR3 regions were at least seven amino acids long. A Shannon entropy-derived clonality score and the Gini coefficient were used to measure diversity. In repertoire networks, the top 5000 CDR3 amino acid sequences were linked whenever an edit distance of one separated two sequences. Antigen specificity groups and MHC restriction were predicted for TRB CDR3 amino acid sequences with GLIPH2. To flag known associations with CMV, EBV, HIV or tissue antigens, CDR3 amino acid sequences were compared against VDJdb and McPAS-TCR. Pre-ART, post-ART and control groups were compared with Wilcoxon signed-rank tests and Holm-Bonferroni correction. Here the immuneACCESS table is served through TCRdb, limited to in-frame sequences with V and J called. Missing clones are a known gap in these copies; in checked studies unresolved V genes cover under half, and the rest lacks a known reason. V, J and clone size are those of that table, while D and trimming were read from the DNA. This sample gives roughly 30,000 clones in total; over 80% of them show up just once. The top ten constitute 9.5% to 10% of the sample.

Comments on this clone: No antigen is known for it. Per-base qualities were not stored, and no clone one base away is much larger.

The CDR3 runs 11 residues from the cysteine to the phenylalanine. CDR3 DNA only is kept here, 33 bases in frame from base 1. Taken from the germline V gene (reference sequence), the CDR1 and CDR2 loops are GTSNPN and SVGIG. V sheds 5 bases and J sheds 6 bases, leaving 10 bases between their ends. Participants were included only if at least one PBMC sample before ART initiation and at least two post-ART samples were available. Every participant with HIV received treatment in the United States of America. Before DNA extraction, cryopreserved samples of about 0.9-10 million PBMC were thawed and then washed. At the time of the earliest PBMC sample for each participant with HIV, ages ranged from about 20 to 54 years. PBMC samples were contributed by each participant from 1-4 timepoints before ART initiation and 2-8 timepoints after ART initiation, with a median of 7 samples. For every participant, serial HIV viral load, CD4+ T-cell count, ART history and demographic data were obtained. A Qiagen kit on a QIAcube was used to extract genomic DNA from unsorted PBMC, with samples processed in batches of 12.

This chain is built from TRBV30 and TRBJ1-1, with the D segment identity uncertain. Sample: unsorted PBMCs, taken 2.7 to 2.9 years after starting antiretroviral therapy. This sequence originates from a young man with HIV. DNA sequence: TGTGCCTGGGGAGAGGTGTCTGAAGCTTTCTTT. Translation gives CAWGEVSEAFF. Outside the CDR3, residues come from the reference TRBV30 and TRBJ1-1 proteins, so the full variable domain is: SQTIHQWPATLVQPVGSPLSLECTVEGTSNPNLYWYRQAAGRGLQLLFYSVGIGQISSEVPQNLSASRPQDRQFILSSKKLLLSDSGFYLCAWGEVSEAFFGQGTRLTVV.